These 5 T cell receptor beta chains were all obtained from the same sample, sequenced in a study of cytomegalovirus exposure and HLA in healthy donors. The primer mix had 60 Vbeta and 13 Jbeta primers. Clones were sequenced by immunoSEQ multiplex PCR, and TCRdb holds only the in-frame ones, with some missing. This table has roughly 100,000 clones, around 79% appearing once. The material sequenced was PBMCs. These TCRs come from a woman between 35 and 50 years old in good health and CMV-seronegative.

The chain employs TRBV6-5 and TRBJ1-1; TRBD1 matches at 9 bases. The junction had 4 bases not matched to a gene; V was cut back by 5 bases and J by 6 bases. Looked up from germline, CDR1 is MNHEY and CDR2 is SVGAGI. The CDR3 is 13 amino acids. CDR3 sequence (DNA): TGTGCCAGCAGTCCACGACAGGGGGCTGAAGCTTTCTTT. This gives the protein CASSPRQGAEAFF.

This clone was recorded a few times. This chain links TRBV2 with TRBJ1-4; D is ambiguous. Germline V CDR1 and CDR2: SNHLY, FYNNEI. Trimming cost V 4 bases and J 8 bases, with 11 bases left between them. The CDR3 contains 13 residues. The CDR3 sequence: CASSGKAGEKLFF. In DNA, the CDR3 is TGTGCCAGCAGTGGTAAGGCAGGCGAAAAACTGTTTTTT.

This chain links TRBV5-4 with TRBJ1-2, with D possibly matching TRBD1 (6 bases). This CDR3 spans 15 amino acids. Per germline, CDR1 SGHNT and CDR2 YYREEE (reference sequence). Deletions cut 0 bases from V and 4 bases from J, with 13 bases between. The CDR3 DNA sequence: TGTGCCAGCAGCTTGGCCCCTCGGGGGGCCTATGGCTACACCTTC. This sequence encodes CASSLAPRGAYGYTF.

The chain couples TRBV5-1 to TRBJ2-5, with TRBD2 as a possible D gene (6 bases). CDR1 and CDR2 from the germline V gene are SGHRS and YFSETQ. Between the trimmed V and J ends, which lost 1 base and 5 bases, there was a span of 9 bases. The CDR3 runs to 13 residues. The DNA of the CDR3 is TGCGCCAGCAGCTTGACCAGCGGGGAGACCCAGTACTTC. Protein sequence: CASSLTSGETQYF.

The chain carries TRBV7-2 and TRBJ2-5; 12 bases fit TRBD2. CDR1 is SGHTA, CDR2 FQGNSA, per germline. Losses at the gene ends were 3 bases for V and 4 bases for J; bases not matched to a gene: 6. CDR3 length equals 16 residues. The CDR3 protein is CASSFELAGGAETQYF. DNA of the CDR3: TGTGCCAGCAGCTTTGAACTAGCGGGGGGTGCAGAGACCCAGTACTTC. Variable domain in full (rest from reference TRBV7-2 and TRBJ2-5): GAGVSQSPSNKVTEKGKDVELRCDPISGHTALYWYRQSLGQGLEFLIYFQGNSAPDKSGLPSDRFSAERTGGSVSTLTIQRTQQEDSAVYLCASSFELAGGAETQYFGPGTRLLVL.